This T cell receptor (beta chain) was sequenced for a study of blood T cell repertoires in COVID-19. In the study overall: Researchers got acute and convalescent COVID-19 samples from the United States, Italy and Spain. Sources were T cells, B-cell-depleted T cells, or PBMCs; the material itself was cDNA or gDNA.

In the original workflow: Estimation of nucleated cell counts was performed using reference gene primer amplification. Clones were read by immunoSEQ multiplex PCR, and TCRdb kept only the in-frame ones, dropping some. Clone size and the V and J calls come from that table; the DNA yielded D and trimming. The sample yields nearly 80,000 clones, about 85% seen once. CDR3 length: 13 residues. CDR1 and CDR2 (germline): SEHNR, FQNEAQ (reference sequence). Trimming shortened V by 5 bases and J by 5 bases, and 13 bases separated the two germline ends. What was sequenced was peripheral blood. The chain is built from TRBV7-9 and TRBJ2-7, with D possibly TRBD2 on 6 matching bases. This receptor was obtained from a man aged 55 to 70 with active or convalescent COVID-19. The CDR3 DNA reads as TGTGCCAGCAGCCAGGGACTGGGTCACGAGCAGTACTTC. Translated, it gives CASSQGLGHEQYF.